This T cell receptor beta chain was profiled in a study of blood T cell repertoires in COVID-19. The protocol was immunoSEQ multiplex PCR, while the TCRdb copy is restricted to in-frame clones and leaves out a portion. The sample holds approximately 110,000 clones; around 76% are singletons and the top ten take 4.5% to 6%. It was during active infection that Seattle patients were enrolled and then longitudinally followed. This TCR was recovered from a man older than 75 with COVID-19, enrolled during active disease. Material for sequencing was peripheral blood.

CDR3 in DNA: TGTGCCAGCAGTTGGGGCGGAACCTTAAAACTGTTTTTT. It encodes CASSWGGTLKLFF. V usage is TRBV28 and J usage is TRBJ1-4; maybe TRBD1 (5 bases). The CDR3 runs 13 residues. Trimming left V 4 bases short and J 10 bases short, with 13 bases between. The germline gives CDR1 MDHEN, CDR2 SYDVKM.